This T cell receptor beta chain originates from a study of post-analysis software for immune sequencing data. Study as a whole: Secondary progressive, relapsing-remitting and progressive-relapsing multiple sclerosis were among the included disease courses.

Unique molecular identifiers were present in the TCR beta cDNA libraries. Via MiXCR, TCRdb re-called the PCR reads, giving one row per CDR3 protein. In the table there are roughly 800,000 distinct CDR3 sequences, about 27% of which are singletons. Overall study results and limits: F measure clustering grouped samples strongly by preparation batch. Comparison of patients with controls showed 4 to 6 TRBV segments more frequent in patients, TRBV5-6, TRBV5-1 and TRBV20-1 among them. When compared against controls, multiple sclerosis patients showed significantly lower normalized Chao1 diversity.

Germline CDR1 is MDHEN and CDR2 is SYDVKM. There are 15 residues in the CDR3. After removal of 4 bases from V and 9 bases from J, the junction contained 12 bases not matched to a gene. Only a few counts were recorded for this clonotype. Its antigen is unidentified. This TCR derives from a girl aged 10 to 17 with multiple sclerosis. The chain couples TRBV28 to TRBJ2-1; 7 bases are a match to TRBD1. The source material was blood. The CDR3 DNA sequence: TGTGCCAGCAGTTCCCGGGACACCGGGGACAGTGAGCAGTTCTTC. Translated: CASSSRDTGDSEQFF.